The 16 T cell receptor beta chains below all came from one sample that was sequenced in a study of T cell changes during pregnancy in multiple sclerosis. Assay used: immunoSEQ multiplex PCR; TCRdb lists only in-frame clones, some missing. The table lists 35,000 to 50,000 clones, 91% of them singletons. This sample comprised CD4+ T cells from peripheral blood mononuclear cells, obtained in the third trimester of pregnancy. Receptors originate from a female donor in good health, enrolled as a control in a pregnancy study.

The V gene is TRBV5-6, the J gene TRBJ2-7; a possible D gene is TRBD2 (5 bases). The CDR3 contains 14 residues. The V end was cut by 3 bases, the J end by 6 bases, with 16 bases between. CDR1 is SGHDT and CDR2 is YYEEEE in the germline V gene. The CDR3 DNA sequence: TGTGCCAGCAGCTCACCCGGGGTATCGGGCGAGCAGTACTTC. Protein sequence: CASSSPGVSGEQYF.

The chain has TRBV6-5 and TRBJ2-2, with TRBD2 as a possible D gene (6 bases). This CDR3 contains 15 residues. Trimming pared 5 bases from V and 7 bases from J, leaving 17 bases between. Germline V gene sequence: CDR1 MNHEY, CDR2 SVGAGI. In DNA form, the CDR3 reads TGTGCCAGCAGTCGAAAGACTAGTCGGGGCGGGGAGCTGTTTTTT. As protein: CASSRKTSRGGELFF.

J is TRBJ2-1 and V is TRBV7-3, with a possible D match to TRBD2 (6 bases). The V gene lost 9 bases and the J gene lost 2 bases, with 17 bases spanning the gap. There are 15 residues in the CDR3. The germline V gene has CDR1 SGHTA and CDR2 FQGTGA. CDR3: CARGYGRLAYNEQFF. The CDR3 DNA follows: TGTGCCAGGGGATATGGGAGACTAGCCTACAATGAGCAGTTCTTC.

This sequence joins TRBV11-2 and TRBJ1-4, with TRBD1 matching over 7 bases. J lost 8 bases, V lost 5 bases, and 8 bases had no gene match. Per germline, CDR1 SGHAT and CDR2 FQNNGV. This CDR3 region has 14 residues. CDR3 coding DNA: TGTGCCAGCAGCCACCTCAGGGGGAGGGAAAAACTGTTTTTT. Protein product: CASSHLRGREKLFF. The whole variable domain, filled in from reference TRBV11-2 and TRBJ1-4, reads EAGVAQSPRYKIIEKRQSVAFWCNPISGHATLYWYQQILGQGPKLLIQFQNNGVVDDSQLPKDRFSAERLKGVDSTLKIQPAKLEDSAVYLCASSHLRGREKLFFGSGTQLSVL.

This clone was seen only once. V usage is TRBV28 and J usage is TRBJ1-1; D is perhaps TRBD1 (6 bases). In germline, CDR1 is MDHEN, CDR2 SYDVKM. There are 14 residues in the CDR3. V lost 3 bases and J 4 bases, leaving 12 bases between the germline ends. The CDR3 DNA follows: TGTGCCAGCAGTTTGGGGGGGCAAGGCACTGAAGCTTTCTTT. Translating it yields CASSLGGQGTEAFF. The full variable domain, its missing parts supplied by reference TRBV28 and TRBJ1-1, is DVKVTQSSRYLVKRTGEKVFLECVQDMDHENMFWYRQDPGLGLRLIYFSYDVKMKEKGDIPEGYSVSREKKERFSLILESASTNQTSMYLCASSLGGQGTEAFFGQGTRLTVV.

The gene calls are TRBV29-1 and TRBJ2-7; TRBD2 might be the D (6 bases). The CDR3 consists of 14 residues. V lost 4 bases and J lost 7, with 20 bases in between. CDR1 and CDR2 (germline): SQVTM, ANQGSEA. The CDR3 loop is CSVVADRWGGEQYF. The CDR3 nucleotides are TGCAGCGTTGTTGCGGACCGGTGGGGAGGAGAGCAGTACTTC.

CDR3 residues: CASSFTGGGGYTF. The CDR3 nucleotides read TGTGCCAGCAGCTTCACAGGGGGTGGCGGCTACACCTTC. The chain uses TRBV7-2 and TRBJ1-2; 8 positions agree with TRBD1. Looked up from germline, CDR1 is SGHTA and CDR2 is FQGNSA. The trim removed 3 bases at V and 8 bases at J, leaving 5 bases unmatched. The CDR3 has 13 residues.

The rearrangement uses TRBV7-2 and TRBJ2-3; D not certain. V dropped 3 bases and J dropped 3 bases, with 4 bases sitting between them. The germline V gene encodes CDR1 SGHTA and CDR2 FQGNSA. CDR3 length equals 12 residues. The CDR3 reads CASSFFTDTQYF. CDR3 coding DNA: TGTGCCAGCAGCTTCTTTACAGATACGCAGTATTTT.

DNA for the CDR3: TGTGCCAGCAGCTTGTCTGGGGCTTGGGAGCAGTACTTC. Translation: CASSLSGAWEQYF. The J gene is TRBJ2-7, the V gene TRBV5-5; a possible D gene is TRBD1 (5 bases). This CDR3 is 13 amino acids long. Trimming cost V 1 base and J 7 bases, with 12 bases left between them. CDR1 is SGHKS and CDR2 is YYEKEE in the germline V gene (reference sequence).

This clone was seen only a few times. The chain joins TRBV4-2 to TRBJ1-5, with D possibly being TRBD1 (5 bases). This CDR3 has 14 amino acids. Germline V gives CDR1 LGHNA, CDR2 YNFKEQ. Trimming cost V 1 base and J 3 bases, with 7 bases left between them. This CDR3 is CASSQGQINQPQHF. The CDR3 coding sequence is TGTGCCAGCAGCCAAGGACAGATCAATCAGCCCCAGCATTTT.

The chain is built from TRBV20-1 and TRBJ1-2, with D possibly matching TRBD1 (5 bases). The CDR3 covers 11 residues. Germline V gene sequence: CDR1 DFQATT, CDR2 SNEGSKA (reference sequence). The germline V and J ends were trimmed by 2 bases and 6 bases, with 7 bases remaining between them. DNA for the CDR3: TGCAGTGCTAGATTAGGGGATGGCTACACCTTC. Its translation: CSARLGDGYTF.

The chain has TRBV4-3 and TRBJ1-4; the match to TRBD1 covers 9 bases. CDR3 size: 16 residues. The junction had 11 bases not matched to a gene; V was cut back by 4 bases and J by 8 bases. CDR1 is LGHNA and CDR2 is YSLEER in the germline V gene. CDR3 nucleotides: TGCGCCAGCAGCCCCCACCGGGACAGGGACGGCGAAAAACTGTTTTTT. Protein: CASSPHRDRDGEKLFF.

V gene TRBV21-1 combines with J gene TRBJ1-5; TRBD1 was called by the table and not checked on the DNA. TRBV21-1 is annotated as a pseudogene. CDR3 length equals 20 residues. This CDR3 is CASSKGRPDRGPGGNQPQHF. The CDR3 bases are TGTGCCAGCAGCAAAGGGAGGCCGGACAGGGGCCCGGGGGGCAATCAGCCCCAGCATTTT.

The V call is TRBV10-3, the J call TRBJ2-5, with 8 bases lining up with TRBD2. Germline CDR1 ENHRY, CDR2 SYGVKD. CDR3 length equals 16 residues. V trimming: 6 bases; J trimming: 5 bases; junction bases outside the gene matches: 14. CDR3 protein: CAISRKAGVEVETQYF. The DNA of the CDR3 is TGTGCCATCAGCCGGAAAGCGGGAGTAGAGGTGGAGACCCAGTACTTC.

In this sample, this clone turned up once. The chain couples TRBV7-2 to TRBJ2-3, with TRBD2 identical over 10 bases. V lost 2 bases to trimming and J lost 5 bases; unmatched junction nucleotides: 4. The length of the CDR3 is 15 residues. Germline loops: CDR1 SGHTA, CDR2 FQGNSA. CDR3: CASSLFGTSVDTQYF. In DNA, the CDR3 is TGTGCCAGCAGCTTATTTGGGACTAGCGTAGATACGCAGTATTTT.

CDR3 protein: CASSPLGGYYGYTF. DNA of the CDR3: TGTGCCAGCAGCCCTCTAGGGGGTTACTATGGCTACACCTTC. The chain combines TRBV9 with TRBJ1-2, with a tentative D call TRBD1 (6 bases). The V gene lost 4 bases and the J gene lost 3 bases, with 13 bases spanning the gap. The CDR3 is made up of 14 amino acids. Germline values: CDR1 SGDLS, CDR2 YYNGEE.